This T cell receptor (beta chain) was profiled in a study of T cells after posttransplantation cyclophosphamide. Study results and limitations: TRB clonality was highly associated with recipient CMV seropositivity and reactivation.

Control samples came 1 year after myeloablative marrow transplants with methotrexate plus calcineurin inhibitor. Method: immunoSEQ multiplex PCR; TCRdb's copy keeps in-frame clones and lacks some. The table records about 21,000 clones, roughly nine tenths of them present only once. Comment on this clone: Antigen unknown.

CDR3 size: 15 residues. With 5 bases clipped from V and 7 bases from J, the junction kept 13 bases outside the gene matches. Per germline, CDR1 LNHDA and CDR2 SQIVND (reference sequence). The sequenced sample was PBMCs, obtained just over 350 days after allogeneic stem cell transplant with calcineurin inhibitor and methotrexate. The chain joins TRBV19 to TRBJ1-1; the match to TRBD1 covers 7 bases. The clonotype was recovered from a female patient aged 30-39 years who received an allogeneic stem cell transplant from an unrelated donor, was CMV-positive, and had acute and chronic GVHD. Some T cells may be the graft donor's. CDR3 loop: CASSSQAGTVYEAFF. For the CDR3, the DNA is TGTGCCAGTAGTTCCCAGGCCGGGACAGTGTATGAAGCTTTCTTT.